The source of this T cell receptor beta chain is a study of shared clonotypes between healthy human individuals. Across the study: Three plates were used per donor for CD4 naive, three for CD4 memory, two for CD8 naive and one for CD8 memory. Study findings and constraints: Generation probabilities of non-shared clonotypes were lower (relative to those shared by all four donors).

The investigators split CD4+ cells into a CD45RA+ naive subset and a CD45RA-negative memory subset. Comment on this clone: Its antigen is as yet unknown.

The ends were cut back, 6 bases at V and 5 bases at J, with 20 bases in the middle. There are 16 residues in the CDR3. Germline V CDR1 and CDR2: MDHEN, SYDVKM. Deep-level running was used for the assay. Measured with immunoSEQ multiplex PCR; TCRdb has only the in-frame clones, and not every one. The sample yields approximately 2.1 million clones, approximately 93% seen once. The clonotype comes from a man aged 18 to 30 in good health. Some clones in this sample may be carry-over from other donors' samples. This sequence joins TRBV28 and TRBJ1-5, with D unclear. Sequencing was done on a sample of naive CD4+ T cells from PBMCs. Subset given: CD45RA+ positively selected. CDR3 amino acids: CASRGRGLVPDQPQHF. The DNA of the CDR3 is TGTGCCAGCAGAGGACGCGGCCTAGTCCCCGATCAGCCCCAGCATTTT.